The 32 T cell receptor beta chains reported below all come from one sample, sequenced in a study of T cell responses to AZD1222 COVID-19 vaccine. Sequencing used immunoSEQ multiplex PCR; TCRdb keeps in-frame clones, though not all of them. This table has 75,000 to 100,000 clones, 80% to 90% appearing once. Material: peripheral blood, obtained on day 0 of AZD1222 vaccination. The receptors derive from an adult in good health.

The chain has TRBV12-3 or TRBV12-4 and TRBJ2-3, with TRBD1 matching over 7 bases. V was pared by 11 bases and J by 3 bases, with 5 bases of the junction left unmatched. This CDR3 is built from 12 residues. In DNA form, the CDR3 reads TGTGCCCTAGACAGGGCAACAGATACGCAGTATTTT. It is translated as CALDRATDTQYF.

CDR3 coding DNA: TGTGCCAGCAGCTGGGGGGGCTACACTGAAGCTTTCTTT. Its translation: CASSWGGYTEAFF. V gene TRBV5-8 combines with J gene TRBJ1-1; weak D call: TRBD1 (6 bases). The CDR3 contains 13 residues. V shed 3 bases and J shed 3 bases, with 9 bases lying between them. In germline, CDR1 is SGHTS, CDR2 YDEGEE.

J is TRBJ1-1 and V is TRBV5-4; 7 bases map to TRBD1. Germline V gene data show CDR1 as SGHNT and CDR2 as YYREEE (reference sequence). The V and J ends lost 3 bases and 1 base, in that order; junction bases with no gene match: 6. The CDR3 runs 15 residues. The CDR3 region has the DNA TGTGCCAGCAGCTATCCCGGGACAGAGAACACTGAAGCTTTCTTT. It encodes CASSYPGTENTEAFF.

The chain recombines TRBV10-3 with TRBJ2-5, with D hard to call. V was pared by 5 bases and J by 5 bases, with 9 bases between. Germline values: CDR1 ENHRY, CDR2 SYGVKD. This CDR3 has 12 residues. CDR3 sequence (DNA): TGTGCCATCAGTTATTCAGGCGAGACCCAGTACTTC. It encodes CAISYSGETQYF.

This rearrangement joins TRBV3-1 (or the pseudogene TRBV3-2) to TRBJ1-2, with D uncertain. The CDR3 runs to 16 residues. V lost 4 bases and J 0 bases, leaving 15 bases between the germline ends. Germline V gene lookup returns CDR1 LGHDT and CDR2 YNNKEL (reference sequence). For the CDR3, the DNA is TGTGCCAGCAGCCCCCGGGAGGGCCCTACTAACTATGGCTACACCTTC. Its protein is CASSPREGPTNYGYTF.

CDR3 amino acids: CASSLGTDGGELFF. The CDR3 region has the DNA TGCGCCAGCAGCTTGGGAACGGACGGCGGGGAGCTGTTTTTT. This chain uses TRBV5-1 with TRBJ2-2; no firm D call. The CDR3 is 14 residues long. Germline assignment: CDR1 SGHRS and CDR2 YFSETQ. The ends were cut back, 0 bases at V and 7 bases at J, with 10 bases in the middle.

This sequence joins TRBV7-2 and TRBJ2-7, with 11 bases matching TRBD1. CDR3 length: 18 amino acids. Per germline, CDR1 SGHTA and CDR2 FQGNSA. The J segment lost 0 bases and the V segment lost 2 bases, leaving 9 bases of the junction unmatched. In DNA form, the CDR3 reads TGTGCCAGCAGCTTACCCGGGACAGGGGGAGGAAGCTCCTACGAGCAGTACTTC. Amino acid sequence: CASSLPGTGGGSSYEQYF.

V and J are TRBV5-6 and TRBJ1-2; D gene unclear. Trimming took off 4 bases at V and 4 bases at J, with 8 bases between the two ends. Germline V CDR1 and CDR2: SGHDT, YYEEEE. This CDR3 spans 12 amino acids. CDR3: CASSDGSYGYTF. DNA for the CDR3: TGTGCCAGCAGCGATGGTTCCTATGGCTACACCTTC.

The chain employs TRBV7-9 and TRBJ1-5; the match to TRBD1 covers 7 bases. The CDR3 runs 15 residues. Germline V gene data show CDR1 as SEHNR and CDR2 as FQNEAQ (reference sequence). Trimming cost V 5 bases and J 3 bases; bases outside gene matches: 7. CDR3 residues: CASSVTGDHNQPQHF. CDR3 nucleotides: TGTGCCAGCAGCGTTACAGGGGACCACAATCAGCCCCAGCATTTT. The full variable domain, rest sourced from reference TRBV7-9 and TRBJ1-5, is DTGVSQNPRHKITKRGQNVTFRCDPISEHNRLYWYRQTLGQGPEFLTYFQNEAQLEKSRLLSDRFSAERPKGSFSTLEIQRTEQGDSAMYLCASSVTGDHNQPQHFGDGTRLSIL.

The chain recombines TRBV5-6 with TRBJ1-2; D not resolved. Deletions cut 4 bases from V and 5 bases from J, with 9 bases between. Looked up from germline, CDR1 is SGHDT and CDR2 is YYEEEE. The CDR3 extends over 12 amino acids. CDR3 sequence: CASSTQSYGYTF. CDR3 in DNA: TGTGCCAGCAGCACACAGAGTTATGGCTACACCTTC.

The V call is TRBV5-4, the J call TRBJ1-2, with D perhaps matching TRBD1 (5 bases). V was trimmed by 2 bases and J by 6 bases, leaving 11 bases between them. Germline loops: CDR1 SGHNT, CDR2 YYREEE (reference sequence). CDR3 length: 13 amino acids. The CDR3 DNA is TGTGCCAGCAGCTTTAAGGGGATTGATGGCTACACCTTC. This gives the protein CASSFKGIDGYTF. The full variable domain, in which reference TRBV5-4 and TRBJ1-2 provide the parts outside the CDR3, is ETGVTQSPTHLIKTRGQQVTLRCSSQSGHNTVSWYQQALGQGPQFIFQYYREEENGRGNFPPRFSGLQFPNYSSELNVNALELDDSALYLCASSFKGIDGYTFGSGTRLTVV.

The chain employs TRBV20-1 and TRBJ1-6; TRBD1 matches 10 bases. V was pared by 3 bases and J by 10 bases, with 15 bases of the junction left unmatched. The CDR3 consists of 17 residues. The germline V gene has CDR1 DFQATT and CDR2 SNEGSKA (reference sequence). The CDR3 spells CSASVRQGALRFSPLHF. Written as DNA, the CDR3 is TGCAGTGCTAGTGTTAGACAGGGGGCCCTAAGATTCTCACCCCTCCACTTT.

The table lists this clone with a few counts. This chain links TRBV9 with TRBJ2-3, with 12 bases fitting TRBD2. This CDR3 has 16 amino acids. Germline lookup yields CDR1 SGDLS and CDR2 YYNGEE. V lost 1 base and J lost 4; bases outside the gene matches: 4. The CDR3 DNA reads as TGTGCCAGCAGCGTACAGCCTAGCGGGAGGGCAGATACGCAGTATTTT. Residues: CASSVQPSGRADTQYF. Filled out from reference TRBV9 and TRBJ2-3, the complete variable domain reads DSGVTQTPKHLITATGQRVTLRCSPRSGDLSVYWYQQSLDQGLQFLIQYYNGEERAKGNILERFSAQQFPDLHSELNLSSLELGDSALYFCASSVQPSGRADTQYFGPGTRLTVL.

DNA for the CDR3: TGTGCCAGCAGCTTACGAAGAGGGACTCCCTACAATGAGCAGTTCTTC. Protein: CASSLRRGTPYNEQFF. The gene calls are TRBV11-1 and TRBJ2-1, with D maybe TRBD2 (6 bases). The CDR3 loop spans 16 amino acids. V was pared by 2 bases and J by 2 bases, with 13 bases between. CDR1 SGHAT and CDR2 FQDESV come from the germline V gene (reference sequence).

This clone showed up just a few times. The V call is TRBV7-2, the J call TRBJ2-1; the D gene is possibly TRBD2 (7 bases). V shed 3 bases and J shed 10 bases, with 19 bases lying between them. The germline V gene has CDR1 SGHTA and CDR2 FQGNSA. The CDR3 has 15 amino acids. CDR3 in amino acids: CASSLGASGSLEQFF. In DNA, the CDR3 is TGTGCCAGCAGCTTGGGGGCTAGCGGTTCTTTAGAGCAGTTCTTC.

The rearrangement uses TRBV29-1 and TRBJ1-6; 7 bases are shared with TRBD1. The CDR3 has 14 residues. Trimming removed 5 bases from V and 7 bases from J; junction bases left unmatched: 8. Germline V gives CDR1 SQVTM, CDR2 ANQGSEA. This CDR3 is CSVRVGGANSPLHF. In DNA form, the CDR3 reads TGCAGCGTTCGAGTAGGGGGCGCAAATTCACCCCTCCACTTT.

V gene TRBV5-1 combines with J gene TRBJ1-3; D uncertain. The CDR3 is 17 residues long. Trimming took 4 bases from V and 0 from J, leaving 17 bases between them. Germline loops: CDR1 SGHRS, CDR2 YFSETQ. CDR3 region: CASSPIIRQNSGNTIYF. The CDR3, as DNA: TGCGCCAGCAGCCCAATAATTCGACAAAACTCTGGAAACACCATATATTTT.

Points on this clone: The junction differs from germline at one of its ends, possibly a read error. The chain links TRBV30 to TRBJ1-2; 9 nucleotides align to TRBD1. The CDR3 is 13 residues long. The germline gives CDR1 GTSNPN, CDR2 SVGIG (reference sequence). This CDR3 is CAWTQQGAPVTLF. The CDR3 coding sequence is TGTGCCTGGACCCAACAGGGGGCCCCAGTCACCCTCTTC. Full variable domain (rest looked up from reference TRBV30 and TRBJ1-2): SQTIHQWPATLVQPVGSPLSLECTVEGTSNPNLYWYRQAAGRGLQLLFYSVGIGQISSEVPQNLSASRPQDRQFILSSKKLLLSDSGFYLCAWTQQGAPVTLFGSGTRLTVV.

The CDR3 reads CASSHPPGQGAYFSEAFF. DNA of the CDR3: TGCGCCAGCAGCCACCCACCGGGACAGGGGGCTTATTTCTCTGAAGCTTTCTTT. The chain joins TRBV4-3 to TRBJ1-1; 12 bases are a match to TRBD1. There are 18 residues in the CDR3. V was clipped by 3 bases and J by 6 bases; unmatched bases: 14. Germline CDR1 reads LGHNA; CDR2 reads YSLEER.

The chain couples TRBV10-3 to TRBJ1-1, with D maybe TRBD1 (6 bases). CDR3 length: 16 amino acids. V dropped 5 bases and J dropped 5 bases, with 21 bases sitting between them. Germline loops: CDR1 ENHRY, CDR2 SYGVKD. In DNA form, the CDR3 reads TGTGCCATCAGTACCTCAAGAGGGGGGGACGGGACTGAAGCTTTCTTT. Protein: CAISTSRGGDGTEAFF.

The chain employs TRBV6-6 and TRBJ1-1, with a weak D call TRBD1 (5 bases). CDR3 size: 15 residues. CDR1 and CDR2 from the germline V gene are MNHNY and SVGAGI (reference sequence). Trimming took 5 bases from V and 1 from J, leaving 14 bases between them. CDR3 bases: TGTGCCAGCAGTCCACGGGGACGGGAGAACACTGAAGCTTTCTTT. Translation: CASSPRGRENTEAFF.

The chain joins TRBV12-3 or TRBV12-4 to TRBJ1-1; D is perhaps TRBD1 (6 bases). This CDR3 spans 13 amino acids. The V end was cut by 0 bases, the J end by 8 bases, with 10 bases between. The CDR3 reads CASSLAGHREAFF. The CDR3 region has the DNA TGTGCCAGCAGTTTAGCGGGACATAGGGAAGCTTTCTTT.

The chain uses TRBV6-5 and TRBJ2-7, with 11 positions matching TRBD2. Germline lookup yields CDR1 MNHEY and CDR2 SVGAGI. V shed 5 bases and J 4 bases; nucleotides not matched to a gene: 7. The CDR3 covers 15 residues. The CDR3 nucleotides are TGTGCCAGCAGTACTCCTAGCGGGGGGAAGTACGAGCAGTACTTC. Amino acid sequence: CASSTPSGGKYEQYF.

In nucleotides, the CDR3 is TGTGCCAGCAGCTATCTAGCGGGGGAGTACTTC. This gives the protein CASSYLAGEYF. V usage is TRBV2 and J usage is TRBJ2-5; 10 bases are a match to TRBD2. The germline CDR1 and CDR2 sequences are SNHLY and FYNNEI. Unmatched junction bases numbered 4, after V lost 6 bases and J lost 12 bases. This CDR3 contains 11 residues.

This clone was recorded once. The chain joins TRBV7-6 to TRBJ2-7; D may be TRBD1 (6 bases). The germline V gene has CDR1 SGHVS and CDR2 FNYEAQ. V lost 4 bases to trimming and J lost 3 bases, with 16 bases between them. This CDR3 is 15 amino acids long. CDR3 DNA: TGTGCCAGCAGCTCCCTTCAGGGGAGCCGCTACGAGCAGTACTTC. This gives the protein CASSSLQGSRYEQYF.

The chain recombines TRBV9 with TRBJ1-1; D is undetermined. The CDR3 is 14 residues long. The germline CDR1 and CDR2 sequences are SGDLS and YYNGEE. Trimming shortened V by 0 bases and J by 4 bases, and 10 bases separated the two germline ends. In nucleotides, the CDR3 is TGTGCCAGCAGCGTAGAGCAGTCAGGCACTGAAGCTTTCTTT. Amino acid sequence: CASSVEQSGTEAFF.

This chain joins TRBV27 and TRBJ2-3; D may be TRBD2 (6 bases). Trimming shortened V by 4 bases and J by 5 bases, and 10 bases separated the two germline ends. CDR3 length: 13 amino acids. The germline gives CDR1 MNHEY, CDR2 SMNVEV (reference sequence). The CDR3 region is CASSSPGVDTQYF. The CDR3 DNA is TGTGCCAGCAGTTCCCCGGGGGTAGATACGCAGTATTTT.

This chain joins TRBV15 and TRBJ1-5; D gene unclear. Germline V gene data show CDR1 as LNHNV and CDR2 as YYDKDF (reference sequence). V dropped 0 bases and J dropped 1 base, with 10 bases sitting between them. The CDR3 covers 16 residues. CDR3 coding DNA: TGTGCCACCAGCAGAGAGTCAGGAATGAGCAATCAGCCCCAGCATTTT. Amino acid sequence: CATSRESGMSNQPQHF.

The chain has TRBV9 and TRBJ2-6; 7 bases align to TRBD1. J gave up 2 bases and V 4 bases, and 3 bases lay outside the gene matches. This CDR3 has 15 amino acids. Germline V CDR1 and CDR2: SGDLS, YYNGEE. The CDR3 reads CASSTTGAGANVLTF. Here the CDR3 DNA reads TGTGCCAGCAGCACAACAGGGGCTGGGGCCAACGTCCTGACTTTC. The variable domain in full, completed from reference TRBV9 and TRBJ2-6, reads DSGVTQTPKHLITATGQRVTLRCSPRSGDLSVYWYQQSLDQGLQFLIQYYNGEERAKGNILERFSAQQFPDLHSELNLSSLELGDSALYFCASSTTGAGANVLTFGAGSRLTVL.

The chain recombines TRBV19 with TRBJ1-3; no firm D call. Germline-derived CDR1 and CDR2 are LNHDA and SQIVND (reference sequence). V shed 1 base and J shed 0 bases, with 7 bases lying between them. CDR3 length: 15 amino acids. The chain's CDR3 is CASSIGAFSGNTIYF. In DNA, the CDR3 is TGTGCCAGTAGTATAGGGGCGTTCTCTGGAAACACCATATATTTT. Looking up the rest from reference TRBV19 and TRBJ1-3 gives the full variable domain: DGGITQSPKYLFRKEGQNVTLSCEQNLNHDAMYWYRQDPGQGLRLIYYSQIVNDFQKGDIAEGYSVSREKKESFPLTVTSAQKNPTAFYLCASSIGAFSGNTIYFGEGSWLTVV.

The CDR3 sequence is CSFGLAASTDTQYF. The DNA of the CDR3 is TGCAGCTTCGGACTAGCGGCTAGCACAGATACGCAGTATTTT. The V and J genes are TRBV29-1 and TRBJ2-3; 10 bases match TRBD2. Germline-derived CDR1 and CDR2 are SQVTM and ANQGSEA. After removal of 8 bases from V and 0 bases from J, the junction contained 5 bases not matched to a gene. The CDR3 is 14 amino acids.

This sequence joins TRBV29-1 and TRBJ2-3; D is uncertain. CDR1 and CDR2 (germline): SQVTM, ANQGSEA. The CDR3 has 12 amino acids. Trimming took 6 bases from V and 4 from J, leaving 11 bases between them. The CDR3 loop reads CSVARHADTQYF. For the CDR3, the DNA is TGCAGCGTCGCCCGACACGCAGATACGCAGTATTTT.